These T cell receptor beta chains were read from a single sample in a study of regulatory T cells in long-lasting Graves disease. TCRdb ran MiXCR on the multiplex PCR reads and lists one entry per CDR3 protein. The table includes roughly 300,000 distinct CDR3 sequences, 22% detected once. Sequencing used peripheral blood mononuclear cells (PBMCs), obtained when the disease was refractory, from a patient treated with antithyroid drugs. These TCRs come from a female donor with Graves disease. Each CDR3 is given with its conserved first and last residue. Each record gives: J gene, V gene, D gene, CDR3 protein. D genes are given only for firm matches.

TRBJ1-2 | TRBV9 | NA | CASSARADANYGYTF
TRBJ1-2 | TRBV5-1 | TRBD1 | CASSFQTGEHGYTF
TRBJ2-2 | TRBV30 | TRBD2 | CAWSLVRTSGTTGELFF
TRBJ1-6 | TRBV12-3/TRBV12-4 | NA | CASNHGGIPSPLHF
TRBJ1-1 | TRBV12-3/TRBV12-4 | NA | CASSYHTANTEAFF
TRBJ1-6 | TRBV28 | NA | CASYQGGRYNSPLHF
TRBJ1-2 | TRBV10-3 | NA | CAIREQQFGGYTF
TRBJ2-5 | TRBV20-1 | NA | CSARVRVGETQYF
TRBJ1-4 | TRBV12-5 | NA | CASGLVRDWHATNEKLFF
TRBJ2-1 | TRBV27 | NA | CASRGPAGSSYNEQFF
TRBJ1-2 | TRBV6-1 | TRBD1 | CASRTGTGFANYGYTF
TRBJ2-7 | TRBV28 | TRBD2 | CASWTGTSSYEQYF
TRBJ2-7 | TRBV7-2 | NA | CASSLVNSGEQYF
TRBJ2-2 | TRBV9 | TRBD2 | CASSALAGNTGELFF
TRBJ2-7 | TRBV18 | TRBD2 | CASSPGLAGERPLYEQYF
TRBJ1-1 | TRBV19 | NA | CASGDVRNTEAFF
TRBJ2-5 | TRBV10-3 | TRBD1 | CAISLTGNQETQYF
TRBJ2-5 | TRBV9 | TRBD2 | CASSLLAGEGTQYF
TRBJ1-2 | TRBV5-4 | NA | CASSSEVRGYTF
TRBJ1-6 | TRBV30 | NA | CAWSSGIVNSPLHF
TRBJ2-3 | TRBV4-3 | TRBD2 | CASSQGTSGSVADTQYF
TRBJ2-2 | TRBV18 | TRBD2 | CASSPREGAGELFF
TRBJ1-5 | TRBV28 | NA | CASSFWVGNQPQHF
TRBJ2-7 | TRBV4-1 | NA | CASSQDQEINEQYF
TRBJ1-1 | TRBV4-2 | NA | CASSPLGRQNTEAFF
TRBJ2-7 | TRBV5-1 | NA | CASKTQGNYEQYF
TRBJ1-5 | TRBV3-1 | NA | CASSQDLASNQPQHF
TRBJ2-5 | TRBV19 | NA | CASSTPTLQETQYF
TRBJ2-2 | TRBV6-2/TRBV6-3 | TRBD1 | CATKDRVDTGELFF
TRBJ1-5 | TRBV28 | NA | CASSSLGVDSNQPQHF
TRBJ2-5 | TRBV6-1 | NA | CASSASIFETQYF
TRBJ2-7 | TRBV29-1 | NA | CSVENKPYEQYF
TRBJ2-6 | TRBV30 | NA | CANQQGSGANVLTF
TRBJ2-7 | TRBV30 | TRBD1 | CAWRQGSYEQYF
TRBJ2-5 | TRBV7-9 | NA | CASSWQETQYF
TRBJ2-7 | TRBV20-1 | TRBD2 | CSAGGNRGSMTYEQYF